This is a list of T cell receptor beta chains from one sample in a study of Graves' ophthalmopathy and Graves' hyperthyroidism. One entry per CDR3 protein, called by TCRdb with MiXCR from the multiplex PCR reads. The sample carries 40,000 to 50,000 distinct CDR3 sequences, roughly half recorded once. The sample consisted of peripheral blood. The receptors were sampled from an adult man with Graves' ophthalmopathy. CDR3s include the opening cysteine and the closing phenylalanine or tryptophan. A D gene is named only where the DNA matches it firmly. Not all rows give a size; the values are once, few, many and, for expanded clones, a class.

D: .; size: many; V: TRBV5-8; J: TRBJ2-3; CDR3: CASLRTDTQYF; DNA: TGTGCCAGTCTCCGCACAGATACGCAGTATTTT
D: .; size: many; V: TRBV5-5; J: TRBJ2-5; CDR3: CASSLGGAGVAETQYF; DNA: TGTGCCAGCAGCTTGGGGGGTGCAGGGGTTGCAGAGACCCAGTACTTC
D: .; size: .; V: TRBV9; J: TRBJ1-2; CDR3: CASSALYYGYTF; DNA: TGTGCCAGTAGCGCTCTCTACTATGGCTACACCTTC
D: .; size: medium-sized; V: TRBV7-2; J: TRBJ1-5; CDR3: CASSLTPLSNQPQHF; DNA: TGTGCCAGCAGCTTGACACCCCTTAGCAATCAGCCCCAGCATTTT
D: .; size: .; V: TRBV7-3; J: TRBJ2-3; CDR3: CASSLRTKNTDTQYF; DNA: TGCGCCAGCAGCTTAAGGACTAAAAACACAGATACGCAGTATTTT
D: TRBD1; size: medium-sized; V: TRBV20-1; J: TRBJ2-7; CDR3: CSARAGTVNYEQYF; DNA: TGCAGTGCTAGGGCCGGGACAGTTAACTACGAGCAGTACTTC
D: TRBD1; size: many; V: TRBV27; J: TRBJ2-1; CDR3: CASSLPGRDSEQFF; DNA: TGTGCCAGCAGTTTACCGGGACGGGACAGTGAGCAGTTCTTC
D: .; size: medium-sized; V: TRBV2; J: TRBJ1-2; CDR3: CASSEGPAMVEGYTF; DNA: TGTGCCAGCAGTGAAGGTCCTGCTATGGTCGAGGGCTACACCTTC
D: .; size: .; V: TRBV7-2; J: TRBJ2-1; CDR3: CASSLSRETYNEQFF; DNA: TGTGCCAGCAGCTTGAGCCGGGAGACATATAATGAGCAGTTCTTC
D: .; size: medium-sized; V: TRBV19; J: TRBJ1-6; CDR3: CASSDPGINSPLHF; DNA: TGTGCCAGTAGTGATCCAGGGATAAATTCACCCCTCCACTTT
D: TRBD2; size: many; V: TRBV30; J: TRBJ2-7; CDR3: CAWRGTSPYEQYF; DNA: TGTGCCTGGAGAGGGACTAGTCCCTACGAGCAGTACTTC
D: .; size: many; V: TRBV6-4; J: TRBJ2-1; CDR3: CASSDSTADNEQFF; DNA: TGTGCCAGCAGTGACTCCACCGCGGACAATGAGCAGTTCTTC
D: .; size: medium-sized; V: TRBV7-9; J: TRBJ2-3; CDR3: CASSASTDTQYF; DNA: TGTGCCAGCAGCGCTAGCACAGATACGCAGTATTTT
D: .; size: .; V: TRBV7-3; J: TRBJ2-4; CDR3: CASSLKGGLRNMQYF; DNA: TGTGCCAGCAGCCTTAAGGGGGGACTTAGAAACATGCAGTACTTC
D: TRBD1; size: .; V: TRBV12-5; J: TRBJ2-7; CDR3: CASGLKGQVYF; DNA: TGTGCTAGTGGTTTAAAGGGACAGGTGTATTTC
D: .; size: many; V: TRBV6-5; J: TRBJ2-7; CDR3: CASSRDRSYEQYF; DNA: TGTGCCAGCAGTAGGGACCGATCCTACGAGCAGTACTTC
D: TRBD2; size: medium-sized; V: TRBV6-2/TRBV6-3; J: TRBJ2-3; CDR3: CASRSGGFADTQYF; DNA: TGTGCCAGCAGGAGCGGGGGGTTTGCAGATACGCAGTATTTT
D: TRBD1; size: .; V: TRBV12-3/TRBV12-4; J: TRBJ1-3; CDR3: CASTPGQARSGNTIYF; DNA: TGTGCCAGCACCCCTGGACAGGCCCGCTCCGGAAACACCATATATTTT
D: .; size: .; V: TRBV7-9; J: TRBJ2-1; CDR3: CASSFGVAANEQFF; DNA: TGTGCCAGCAGCTTTGGAGTAGCGGCGAATGAGCAGTTCTTC
D: TRBD2; size: .; V: TRBV10-3; J: TRBJ2-1; CDR3: CAISESASTSGGNEQFF; DNA: TGTGCCATCAGTGAGTCGGCTTCGACTAGCGGGGGTAATGAGCAGTTCTTC
D: .; size: .; V: TRBV9; J: TRBJ1-4; CDR3: CASSVWGNNEKLFF; DNA: TGTGCCAGTAGCGTTTGGGGGAATAATGAAAAACTGTTTTTT
D: TRBD1; size: many; V: TRBV20-1; J: TRBJ1-6; CDR3: CSARDPNRDRVLSSPLHF; DNA: TGCAGTGCTAGAGACCCAAACAGGGACAGGGTATTGAGTTCACCCCTCCACTTT
D: .; size: once; V: TRBV29-1; J: TRBJ2-2; CDR3: CSVARGGSNTGELFF; DNA: TGCAGCGTTGCCAGGGGGGGGTCGAACACCGGGGAGCTGTTTTTT
D: .; size: many; V: TRBV6-5; J: TRBJ2-5; CDR3: CASSCRGQTQYF; DNA: TGTGCCAGCAGCTGTCGGGGGCAGACCCAGTACTTC
D: .; size: .; V: TRBV9; J: TRBJ2-4; CDR3: CAGSTRAGAKNIQYF; DNA: TGTGCCGGCAGCACCCGGGCGGGGGCCAAAAACATTCAGTACTTC
D: .; size: .; V: TRBV25-1; J: TRBJ2-1; CDR3: CASSEYQGADEQFF; DNA: TGTGCCAGCAGTGAATATCAGGGCGCGGATGAGCAGTTCTTC
D: .; size: once; V: TRBV6-5; J: TRBJ2-2; CDR3: CASSRVDRNTGELFF; DNA: TGTGCCAGCAGCCGAGTGGACAGGAACACCGGGGAGCTGTTTTTT
D: .; size: .; V: TRBV7-9; J: TRBJ1-2; CDR3: CASSLGLYGYTF; DNA: TGTGCCAGCAGCTTGGGGCTCTATGGCTACACCTTC
D: .; size: medium-sized; V: TRBV5-1; J: TRBJ2-7; CDR3: CASSLYLNYEQYF; DNA: TGCGCCAGCAGCTTGTACCTTAACTACGAGCAGTACTTC
D: TRBD2; size: .; V: TRBV24-1; J: TRBJ2-1; CDR3: CATSDTSGTSGNNEQFF; DNA: TGTGCCACCAGTGATACGTCTGGGACTAGCGGGAACAATGAGCAGTTCTTC
D: .; size: .; V: TRBV12-3/TRBV12-4; J: TRBJ2-3; CDR3: CASSPKPGTTYTDTQYF; DNA: TGTGCCAGCAGTCCGAAGCCCGGGACAACTTACACAGATACGCAGTATTTT
D: TRBD1; size: .; V: TRBV9; J: TRBJ1-5; CDR3: CASSLTGDQPQQF; DNA: TGTGCCAGCAGCCTGACAGGGGATCAGCCCCAGCAGTTT
D: TRBD1; size: once; V: TRBV7-2; J: TRBJ2-7; CDR3: CASSDTGGGYEQYF; DNA: TGTGCCAGCAGTGATACAGGGGGCGGGTACGAGCAGTACTTC
D: TRBD1; size: .; V: TRBV6-1; J: TRBJ2-5; CDR3: CASSEAETGGYETQYF; DNA: TGTGCCAGCAGTGAAGCCGAGACAGGGGGCTATGAGACCCAGTACTTC
D: TRBD2; size: .; V: TRBV20-1; J: TRBJ2-7; CDR3: CSAATSGRNYEQYF; DNA: TGCAGTGCTGCGACTAGCGGGAGGAACTACGAGCAGTACTTC
D: TRBD2; size: .; V: TRBV7-2; J: TRBJ2-7; CDR3: CASSLLGLAGDEQHF; DNA: TGTGCCAGCAGCTTATTGGGACTAGCGGGAGACGAGCAGCACTTC
D: .; size: .; V: TRBV5-1; J: TRBJ2-7; CDR3: CASSLAQPYEQYF; DNA: TGCGCCAGCAGCTTGGCACAGCCCTACGAGCAGTACTTC
D: TRBD1; size: many; V: TRBV11-2; J: TRBJ2-6; CDR3: CASSWTGVGANVLTF; DNA: TGTGCCAGCAGCTGGACAGGGGTTGGGGCCAACGTCCTGACTTTC
D: TRBD1; size: medium-sized; V: TRBV2; J: TRBJ2-7; CDR3: CASSTYWDREGEQYF; DNA: TGTGCCAGCAGTACATACTGGGACAGGGAAGGCGAGCAGTACTTC
D: .; size: many; V: TRBV3-1; J: TRBJ1-2; CDR3: CASSTQVYGYTF; DNA: TGTGCCAGCAGCACCCAAGTTTACGGCTACACCTTC
D: .; size: .; V: TRBV7-2; J: TRBJ2-1; CDR3: CASSLIRGEQFF; DNA: TGTGCCAGCAGCTTAATAAGGGGGGAGCAGTTCTTC
D: TRBD2; size: .; V: TRBV10-3; J: TRBJ2-7; CDR3: CAIRSTGTSGGEQYF; DNA: TGTGCCATCAGGAGCACCGGGACTAGCGGGGGCGAGCAGTACTTC
D: .; size: .; V: TRBV5-1; J: TRBJ2-7; CDR3: CASSLVARAHEQYF; DNA: TGCGCCAGCAGCTTGGTTGCGAGGGCCCACGAGCAGTACTTC
D: .; size: many; V: TRBV7-2; J: TRBJ2-7; CDR3: CASSLEAGRSYEQYF; DNA: TGTGCCAGCAGCTTAGAAGCGGGTCGCTCCTACGAGCAGTACTTC
D: .; size: many; V: TRBV5-1; J: TRBJ2-7; CDR3: CASSSPGVPYEQYF; DNA: TGCGCCAGCAGCTCCCCAGGGGTACCGTACGAGCAGTACTTC
D: TRBD2; size: .; V: TRBV29-1; J: TRBJ2-1; CDR3: CSAEGTSGRNEQFF; DNA: TGCAGCGCTGAAGGGACTAGCGGACGTAATGAGCAGTTCTTC
D: .; size: .; V: TRBV7-2; J: TRBJ1-2; CDR3: CASSRTREGYTF; DNA: TGTGCCAGCAGCCGGACTAGGGAGGGCTACACCTTC
D: .; size: few; V: TRBV15; J: TRBJ1-4; CDR3: CATGSATGKKLFF; DNA: TGTGCCACCGGCAGTGCGACTGGCAAAAAACTGTTTTTT
D: TRBD1; size: .; V: TRBV7-2; J: TRBJ2-5; CDR3: CASSLWGTAQETQYF; DNA: TGTGCCAGCAGCTTATGGGGGACAGCCCAAGAGACCCAGTACTTC
D: TRBD2; size: many; V: TRBV10-1; J: TRBJ2-2; CDR3: CASGTSDTGELFF; DNA: TGCGCCAGCGGGACTAGCGACACCGGGGAGCTGTTTTTT
D: TRBD1; size: .; V: TRBV5-1; J: TRBJ2-2; CDR3: CASSLSFRGTGELFF; DNA: TGCGCCAGCAGCTTAAGTTTCAGGGGGACCGGTGAGCTGTTTTTT
D: .; size: many; V: TRBV5-1; J: TRBJ2-1; CDR3: CASSFGQGTYNEQFF; DNA: TGCGCCAGCAGCTTCGGTCAGGGCACCTACAATGAGCAGTTCTTC
D: TRBD1; size: .; V: TRBV12-3/TRBV12-4; J: TRBJ2-6; CDR3: CASTGTVNLSGANVLTF; DNA: TGTGCCAGCACCGGGACAGTAAATCTATCTGGGGCCAACGTCCTGACTTTC
D: TRBD1; size: .; V: TRBV10-3; J: TRBJ1-2; CDR3: CAISVTPGQGIRDGYTF; DNA: TGTGCCATCAGTGTCACGCCGGGACAGGGGATTCGAGATGGCTACACCTTC